In its sample, the clone carrying this TCR beta chain was seen a few times. Trimming removed 4 bases at V and 2 bases at J, with 15 bases between. The CDR3 has 14 residues. The germline V gene has CDR1 DFQATT and CDR2 SNEGSKA (reference sequence). This entry is derived from a study of identical twins. TCRdb reanalysed the 5' RACE reads using MiXCR and keeps one entry per CDR3 protein. This table holds about 300,000 distinct CDR3 sequences, 10% to 15% found once. These same records also appear under a second study, on yellow fever vaccine responses in identical twins.

This TCR was recovered from a woman aged 18-35 years in good health. The V gene is TRBV20-1, the J gene TRBJ2-7, with D perhaps TRBD2 (5 bases). Material for sequencing was CD8+ T cells sorted from blood. CDR3 protein: CSATMDFLAYEQYF. CDR3 sequence (DNA): TGCAGTGCTACTATGGACTTCCTCGCCTACGAGCAGTACTTC.